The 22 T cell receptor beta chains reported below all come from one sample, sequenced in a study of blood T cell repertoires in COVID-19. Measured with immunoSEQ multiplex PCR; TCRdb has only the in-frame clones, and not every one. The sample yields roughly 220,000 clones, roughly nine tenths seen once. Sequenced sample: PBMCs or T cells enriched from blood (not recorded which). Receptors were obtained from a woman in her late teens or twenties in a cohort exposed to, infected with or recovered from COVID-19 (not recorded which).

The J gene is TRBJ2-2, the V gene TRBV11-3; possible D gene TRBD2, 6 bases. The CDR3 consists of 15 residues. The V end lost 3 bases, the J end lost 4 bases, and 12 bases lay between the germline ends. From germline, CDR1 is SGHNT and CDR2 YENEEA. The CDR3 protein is CASSFQQGGTGELFF. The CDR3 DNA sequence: TGTGCCAGCAGCTTTCAGCAGGGAGGCACCGGGGAGCTGTTTTTT.

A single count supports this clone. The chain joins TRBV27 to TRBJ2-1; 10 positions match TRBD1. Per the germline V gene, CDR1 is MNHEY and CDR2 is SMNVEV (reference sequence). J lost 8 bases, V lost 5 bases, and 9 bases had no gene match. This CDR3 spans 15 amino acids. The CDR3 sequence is CASSTTGTGVDEQFF. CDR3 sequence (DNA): TGTGCCAGCAGTACCACCGGGACAGGGGTTGATGAGCAGTTCTTC.

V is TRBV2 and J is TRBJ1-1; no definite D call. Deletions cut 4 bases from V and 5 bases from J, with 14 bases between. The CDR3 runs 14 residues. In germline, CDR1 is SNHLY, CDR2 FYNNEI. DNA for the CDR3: TGTGCCAGCAGTGGGCCAGGCAAGACGACTGAAGCTTTCTTT. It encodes CASSGPGKTTEAFF.

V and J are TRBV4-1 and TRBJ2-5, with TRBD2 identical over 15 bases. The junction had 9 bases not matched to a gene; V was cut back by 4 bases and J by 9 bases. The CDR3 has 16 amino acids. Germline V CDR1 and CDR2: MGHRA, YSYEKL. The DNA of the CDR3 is TGCGCCAGCAGCCGAATGGGACTAGCGGGGGGCGGGGCCCAGTACTTC. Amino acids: CASSRMGLAGGGAQYF.

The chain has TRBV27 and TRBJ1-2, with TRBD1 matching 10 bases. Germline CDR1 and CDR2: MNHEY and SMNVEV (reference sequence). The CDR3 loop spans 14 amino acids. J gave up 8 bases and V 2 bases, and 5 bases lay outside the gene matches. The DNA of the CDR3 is TGTGCCAGCAGTTTAGGGACAGGGGCGAAAGGCTACACCTTC. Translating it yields CASSLGTGAKGYTF.

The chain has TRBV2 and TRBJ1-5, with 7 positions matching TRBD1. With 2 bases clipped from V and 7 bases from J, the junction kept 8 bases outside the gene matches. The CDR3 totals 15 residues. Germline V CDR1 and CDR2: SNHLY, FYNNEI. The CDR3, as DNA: TGTGCCAGCAGTGAACCGGCAGGGGGAAGGCAGCCCCAGCATTTT. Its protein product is CASSEPAGGRQPQHF.

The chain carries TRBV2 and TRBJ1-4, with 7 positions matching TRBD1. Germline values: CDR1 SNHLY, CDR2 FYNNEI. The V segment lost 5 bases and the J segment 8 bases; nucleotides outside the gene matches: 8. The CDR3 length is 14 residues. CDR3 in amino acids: CASSTYRTGEKLFF. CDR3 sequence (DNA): TGTGCCAGCAGTACCTACCGGACAGGCGAAAAACTGTTTTTT.

The CDR3 here is CATSVLSGGADEQFF. The CDR3 region has the DNA TGTGCCACCAGTGTTCTTAGCGGGGGGGCCGATGAGCAGTTCTTC. The chain carries TRBV24-1 and TRBJ2-1; 11 bases match TRBD2. CDR3 length: 15 residues. Germline V gene data show CDR1 as KGHDR and CDR2 as SFDVKD. J lost 8 bases, V lost 5 bases, and 7 bases had no gene match.

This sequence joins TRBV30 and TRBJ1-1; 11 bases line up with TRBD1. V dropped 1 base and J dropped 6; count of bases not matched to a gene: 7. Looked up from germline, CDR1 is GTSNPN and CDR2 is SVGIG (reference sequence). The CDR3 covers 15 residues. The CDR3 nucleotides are TGTGCCTGGAGTGCCCGGGACAGGGGGTTGGCTGAAGCTTTCTTT. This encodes CAWSARDRGLAEAFF.

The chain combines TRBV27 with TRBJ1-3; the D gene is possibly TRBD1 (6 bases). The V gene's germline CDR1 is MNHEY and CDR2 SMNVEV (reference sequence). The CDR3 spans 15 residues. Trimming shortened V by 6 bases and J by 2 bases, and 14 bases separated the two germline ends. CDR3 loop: CASSQTGWPGNTIYF. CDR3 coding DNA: TGTGCCAGCAGCCAAACAGGGTGGCCTGGAAACACCATATATTTT.

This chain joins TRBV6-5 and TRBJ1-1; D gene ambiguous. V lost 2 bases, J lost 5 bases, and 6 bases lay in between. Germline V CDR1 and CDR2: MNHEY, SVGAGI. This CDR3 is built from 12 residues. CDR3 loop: CASSYGRTEAFF. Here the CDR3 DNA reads TGTGCCAGCAGTTACGGCAGGACTGAAGCTTTCTTT.

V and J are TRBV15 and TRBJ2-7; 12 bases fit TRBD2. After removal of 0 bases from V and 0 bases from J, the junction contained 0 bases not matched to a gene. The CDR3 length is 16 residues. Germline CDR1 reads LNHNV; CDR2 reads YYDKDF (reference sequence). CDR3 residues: CATSRETSGSSYEQYF. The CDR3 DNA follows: TGTGCCACCAGCAGAGAGACTAGCGGGAGCTCCTACGAGCAGTACTTC.

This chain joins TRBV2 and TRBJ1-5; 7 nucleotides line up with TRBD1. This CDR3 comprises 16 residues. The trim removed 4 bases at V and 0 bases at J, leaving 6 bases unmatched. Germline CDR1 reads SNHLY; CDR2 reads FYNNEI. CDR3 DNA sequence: TGTGCCAGCAGTGCAACTACAGGGGATAGCAATCAGCCCCAGCATTTT. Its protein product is CASSATTGDSNQPQHF.

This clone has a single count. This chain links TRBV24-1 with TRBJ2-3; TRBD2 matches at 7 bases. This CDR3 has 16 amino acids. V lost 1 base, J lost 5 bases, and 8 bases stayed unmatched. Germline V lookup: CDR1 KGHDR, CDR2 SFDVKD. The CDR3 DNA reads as TGTGCCACCAGTGATTTTGGTAGGGAGGGGAGAGATACGCAGTATTTT. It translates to CATSDFGREGRDTQYF.

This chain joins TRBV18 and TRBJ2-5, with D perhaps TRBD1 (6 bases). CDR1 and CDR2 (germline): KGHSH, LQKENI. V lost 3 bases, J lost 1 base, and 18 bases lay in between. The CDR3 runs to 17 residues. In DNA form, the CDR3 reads TGTGCCAGCTCACCCCGCTCTTACCCGGACAGCCAAGAGACCCAGTACTTC. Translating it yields CASSPRSYPDSQETQYF. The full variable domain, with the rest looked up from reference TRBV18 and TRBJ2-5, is NAGVMQNPRHLVRRRGQEARLRCSPMKGHSHVYWYRQLPEEGLKFMVYLQKENIIDESGMPKERFSAEFPKEGPSILRIQQVVRGDSAAYFCASSPRSYPDSQETQYFGPGTRLLVL.

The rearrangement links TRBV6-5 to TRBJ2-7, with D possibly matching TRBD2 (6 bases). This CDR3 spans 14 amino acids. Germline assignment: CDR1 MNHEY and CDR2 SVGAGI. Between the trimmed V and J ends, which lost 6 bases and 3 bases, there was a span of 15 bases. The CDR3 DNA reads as TGTGCCAGCAGGATCGGGCGGGGTATCTACGAGCAGTACTTC. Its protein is CASRIGRGIYEQYF.

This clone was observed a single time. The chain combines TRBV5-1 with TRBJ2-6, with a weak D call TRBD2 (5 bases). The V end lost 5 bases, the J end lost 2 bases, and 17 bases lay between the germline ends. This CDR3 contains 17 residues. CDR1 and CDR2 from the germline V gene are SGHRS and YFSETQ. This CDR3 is CASRPGVGAAGANVLTF. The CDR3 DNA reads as TGCGCCAGCAGACCCGGGGTAGGAGCGGCTGGGGCCAACGTCCTGACTTTC.

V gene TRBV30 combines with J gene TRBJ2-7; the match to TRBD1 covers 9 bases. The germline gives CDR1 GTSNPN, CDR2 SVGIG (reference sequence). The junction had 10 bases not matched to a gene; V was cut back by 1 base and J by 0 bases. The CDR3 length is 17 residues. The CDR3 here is CAWSGKYRDRASYEQYF. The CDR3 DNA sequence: TGTGCCTGGAGTGGGAAATACCGGGACAGGGCCTCCTACGAGCAGTACTTC.

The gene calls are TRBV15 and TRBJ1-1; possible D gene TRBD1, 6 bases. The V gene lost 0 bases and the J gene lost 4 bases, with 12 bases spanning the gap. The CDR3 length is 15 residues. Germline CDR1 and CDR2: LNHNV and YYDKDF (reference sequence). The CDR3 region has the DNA TGTGCCACCAGCAGAGATCGTGGGGGCGGCACTGAAGCTTTCTTT. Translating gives CATSRDRGGGTEAFF.

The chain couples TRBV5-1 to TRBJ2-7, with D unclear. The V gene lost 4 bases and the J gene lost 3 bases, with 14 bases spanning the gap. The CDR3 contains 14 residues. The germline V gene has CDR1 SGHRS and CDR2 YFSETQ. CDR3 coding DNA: TGCGCCAGCAGCCGAGGAGATTCTAGCTACGAGCAGTACTTC. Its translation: CASSRGDSSYEQYF.

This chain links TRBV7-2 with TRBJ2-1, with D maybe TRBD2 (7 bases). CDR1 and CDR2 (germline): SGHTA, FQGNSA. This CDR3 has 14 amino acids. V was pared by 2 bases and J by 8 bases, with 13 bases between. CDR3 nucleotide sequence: TGTGCCAGCAGCTTAATGTCGGGGGGCCATGAGCAGTTCTTC. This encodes CASSLMSGGHEQFF.

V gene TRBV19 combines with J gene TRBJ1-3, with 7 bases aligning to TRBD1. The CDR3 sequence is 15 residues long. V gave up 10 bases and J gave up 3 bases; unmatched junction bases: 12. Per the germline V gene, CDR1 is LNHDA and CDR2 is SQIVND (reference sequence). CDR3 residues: CATRDSLQIGNTIYF. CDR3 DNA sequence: TGTGCCACCCGGGACAGTTTACAGATTGGAAACACCATATATTTT.